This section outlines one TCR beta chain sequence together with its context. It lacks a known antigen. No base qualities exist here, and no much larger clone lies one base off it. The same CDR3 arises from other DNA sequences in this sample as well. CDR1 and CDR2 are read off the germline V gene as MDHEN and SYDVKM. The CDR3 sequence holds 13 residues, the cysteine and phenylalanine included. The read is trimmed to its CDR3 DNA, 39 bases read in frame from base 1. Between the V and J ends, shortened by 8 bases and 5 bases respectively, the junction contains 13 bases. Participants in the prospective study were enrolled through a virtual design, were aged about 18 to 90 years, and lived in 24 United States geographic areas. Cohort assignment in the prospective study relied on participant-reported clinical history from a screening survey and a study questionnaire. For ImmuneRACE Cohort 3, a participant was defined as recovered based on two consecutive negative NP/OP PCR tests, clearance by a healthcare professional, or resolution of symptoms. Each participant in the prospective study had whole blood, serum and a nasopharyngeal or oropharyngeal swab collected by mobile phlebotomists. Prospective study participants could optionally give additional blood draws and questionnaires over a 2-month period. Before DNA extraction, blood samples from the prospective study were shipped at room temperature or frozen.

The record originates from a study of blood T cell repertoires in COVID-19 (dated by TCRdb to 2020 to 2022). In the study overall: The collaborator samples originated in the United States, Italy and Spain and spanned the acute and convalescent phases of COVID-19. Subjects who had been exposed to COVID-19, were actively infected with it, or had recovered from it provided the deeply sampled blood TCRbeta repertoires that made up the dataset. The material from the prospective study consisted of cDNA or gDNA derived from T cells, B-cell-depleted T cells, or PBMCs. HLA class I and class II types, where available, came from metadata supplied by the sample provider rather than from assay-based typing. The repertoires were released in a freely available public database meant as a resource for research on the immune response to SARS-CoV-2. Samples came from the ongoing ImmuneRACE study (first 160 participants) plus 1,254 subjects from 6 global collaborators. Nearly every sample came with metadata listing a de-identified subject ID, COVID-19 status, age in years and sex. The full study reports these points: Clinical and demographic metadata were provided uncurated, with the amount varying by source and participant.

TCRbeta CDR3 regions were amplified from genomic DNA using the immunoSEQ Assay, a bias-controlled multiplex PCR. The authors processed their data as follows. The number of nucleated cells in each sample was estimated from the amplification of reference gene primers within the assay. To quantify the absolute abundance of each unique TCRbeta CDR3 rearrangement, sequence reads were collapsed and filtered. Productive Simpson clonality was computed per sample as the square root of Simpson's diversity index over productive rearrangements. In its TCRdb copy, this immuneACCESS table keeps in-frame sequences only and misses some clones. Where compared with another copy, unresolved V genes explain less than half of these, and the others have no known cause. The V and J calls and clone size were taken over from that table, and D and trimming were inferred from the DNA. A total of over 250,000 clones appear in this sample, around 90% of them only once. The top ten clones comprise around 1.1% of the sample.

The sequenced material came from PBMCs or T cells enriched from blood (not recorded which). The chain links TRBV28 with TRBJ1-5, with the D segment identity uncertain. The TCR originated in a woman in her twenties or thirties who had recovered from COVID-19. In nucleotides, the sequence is TGTGCCAGCGGGCGGGGTCGGGATCAGCCCCAGCATTTT. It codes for CASGRGRDQPQHF. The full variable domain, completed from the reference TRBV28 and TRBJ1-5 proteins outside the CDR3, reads DVKVTQSSRYLVKRTGEKVFLECVQDMDHENMFWYRQDPGLGLRLIYFSYDVKMKEKGDIPEGYSVSREKKERFSLILESASTNQTSMYLCASGRGRDQPQHFGDGTRLSIL.